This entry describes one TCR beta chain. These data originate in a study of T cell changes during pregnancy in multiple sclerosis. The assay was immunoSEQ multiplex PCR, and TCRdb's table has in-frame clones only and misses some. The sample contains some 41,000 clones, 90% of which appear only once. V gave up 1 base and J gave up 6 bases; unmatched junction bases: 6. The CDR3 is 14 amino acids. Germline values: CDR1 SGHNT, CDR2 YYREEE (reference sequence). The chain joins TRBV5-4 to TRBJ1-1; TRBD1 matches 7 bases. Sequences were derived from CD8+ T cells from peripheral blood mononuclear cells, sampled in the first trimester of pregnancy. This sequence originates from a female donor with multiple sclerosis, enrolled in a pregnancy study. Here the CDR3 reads CASSLSGGVSEAFF. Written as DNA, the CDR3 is TGTGCCAGCAGCTTGTCAGGGGGAGTCTCTGAAGCTTTCTTT. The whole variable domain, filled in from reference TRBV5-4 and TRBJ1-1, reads ETGVTQSPTHLIKTRGQQVTLRCSSQSGHNTVSWYQQALGQGPQFIFQYYREEENGRGNFPPRFSGLQFPNYSSELNVNALELDDSALYLCASSLSGGVSEAFFGQGTRLTVV.